This TCR beta chain was documented in a study of T-cell reconstitution after alpha-beta-depleted transplantation in children (dated by TCRdb to about 2016). Background for the entire study: The study quantitatively tracked T-cell immune reconstitution after TCRalphabeta/CD19-depleted allogeneic hematopoietic cell transplantation in children using TCR repertoire profiling. On the study overall, not on this receptor specifically: In some patients, high TCRbeta diversity at day 60 was attributed to recipient T cells and intrathymic progenitors that had survived conditioning. The apparently early recovery of alphabetaT-cell counts about two months after transplant reportedly depended on only several hundred rapidly expanded clones that came from non-depleted graft cells. Over the following months the frequencies of hyperexpanded clones went down, and after one year T-cell counts and TCRbeta diversity were mostly credited to newly produced T cells.

The meaning of the sample's treatment or condition label: allogeneic hematopoietic cell transplantation with graft depleted of TCRalphabeta T cells and CD19 B cells. TCRalphabeta/CD19-depleted allogeneic hematopoietic cell grafts were given to the transplant recipients, all of whom were children. The CDR3 has 16 amino acids, counting the end cysteine and phenylalanine. The read is trimmed to its CDR3 DNA, 48 bases read in frame from base 1. According to the germline V gene, CDR1 reads SGHRS and CDR2 reads YFSETQ. V loses 0 bases of germline sequence and J loses 6 bases, and the interval between the two ends is 13 bases. Libraries were made using PCR. Instrument on record: Illumina HiSeq 2500. TCR libraries were prepared with molecular barcoding, using unique molecular identifiers to normalize TCRbeta repertoire quantification. The public reads were quality trimmed at Q25 with fastp and then assembled into clones with MiXCR by TCRdb, keeping productive beta chains. Rows with one shared CDR3 protein collapse into an entry with the most common genes and DNA. This sample has 450,000 to 550,000 distinct CDR3 sequences in its table, and 9.5% to 12% of those were observed once. 12% to 15% of the sample is held by the ten biggest clonotypes.

Only a few counts were recorded for this clonotype. Its antigen is not yet known. No base quality information exists; no much larger clone differs at one position. The sequence joins TRBV5-1 to TRBJ1-6; the D gene remains uncertain. The sample here was PBMCs, mostly from graft donor cells, taken 180 days after TCRalphabeta/CD19-depleted stem cell transplant. The receptor was derived from a female patient aged 2-10 years who had a stem cell transplant for aplastic anemia, so the T cells may come from the graft donor. The sequenced DNA: TGCGCCAGCAGCTTGGGTCAGGAAGGCGGTAATTCACCCCTCCACTTT. The encoded protein is CASSLGQEGGNSPLHF. Extended through the reference TRBV5-1 and TRBJ1-6 proteins, this CDR3 yields the full variable domain: KAGVTQTPRYLIKTRGQQVTLSCSPISGHRSVSWYQQTPGQGLQFLFEYFSETQRNKGNFPGRFSGRQFSNSRSEMNVSTLELGDSALYLCASSLGQEGGNSPLHFGNGTRLTVT.